This T cell receptor (beta chain) was captured by sequencing in a study of T-cell memory formation after mild COVID-19. Study at large: TCR clusters largely stayed donor specific.

This clonotype has more than one count but fewer than ten. The antigen remains undetermined. Study-level points and caveats: CD4/CD8 balance characterized clones contracting day 15 to 85, and CD4+ skew characterized later expanders. Those CD4+ clones that contracted were mainly in CM and EM (CD8+ ones in EMRA).

There are 15 residues in the CDR3. V trimming: 10 bases; J trimming: 7 bases; junction bases outside the gene matches: 16. Libraries for TCRalpha and TCRbeta carried sample barcodes and unique molecular identifiers via 5'RACE. TCRdb re-derived calls from the 5' RACE reads in MiXCR, one entry per CDR3 protein. The sample gives 400,000 or so distinct CDR3 sequences, 20% of which show up once; 7.5% to 10% is in the top ten. The sample comprised PBMCs or a T cell subset sorted from them (not recorded which). V and J are TRBV12-3 or TRBV12-4 and TRBJ2-1; TRBD1 aligns across 7 bases. The sequence came from an adult woman who had mild COVID-19 (a few samples of this study predate the infection). Cell type and time point are not known. The CDR3 coding sequence is TGTGCCACCGGGGTCCCCGACAGGGTAGGAAATGAGCAGTTCTTC. This gives the protein CATGVPDRVGNEQFF.